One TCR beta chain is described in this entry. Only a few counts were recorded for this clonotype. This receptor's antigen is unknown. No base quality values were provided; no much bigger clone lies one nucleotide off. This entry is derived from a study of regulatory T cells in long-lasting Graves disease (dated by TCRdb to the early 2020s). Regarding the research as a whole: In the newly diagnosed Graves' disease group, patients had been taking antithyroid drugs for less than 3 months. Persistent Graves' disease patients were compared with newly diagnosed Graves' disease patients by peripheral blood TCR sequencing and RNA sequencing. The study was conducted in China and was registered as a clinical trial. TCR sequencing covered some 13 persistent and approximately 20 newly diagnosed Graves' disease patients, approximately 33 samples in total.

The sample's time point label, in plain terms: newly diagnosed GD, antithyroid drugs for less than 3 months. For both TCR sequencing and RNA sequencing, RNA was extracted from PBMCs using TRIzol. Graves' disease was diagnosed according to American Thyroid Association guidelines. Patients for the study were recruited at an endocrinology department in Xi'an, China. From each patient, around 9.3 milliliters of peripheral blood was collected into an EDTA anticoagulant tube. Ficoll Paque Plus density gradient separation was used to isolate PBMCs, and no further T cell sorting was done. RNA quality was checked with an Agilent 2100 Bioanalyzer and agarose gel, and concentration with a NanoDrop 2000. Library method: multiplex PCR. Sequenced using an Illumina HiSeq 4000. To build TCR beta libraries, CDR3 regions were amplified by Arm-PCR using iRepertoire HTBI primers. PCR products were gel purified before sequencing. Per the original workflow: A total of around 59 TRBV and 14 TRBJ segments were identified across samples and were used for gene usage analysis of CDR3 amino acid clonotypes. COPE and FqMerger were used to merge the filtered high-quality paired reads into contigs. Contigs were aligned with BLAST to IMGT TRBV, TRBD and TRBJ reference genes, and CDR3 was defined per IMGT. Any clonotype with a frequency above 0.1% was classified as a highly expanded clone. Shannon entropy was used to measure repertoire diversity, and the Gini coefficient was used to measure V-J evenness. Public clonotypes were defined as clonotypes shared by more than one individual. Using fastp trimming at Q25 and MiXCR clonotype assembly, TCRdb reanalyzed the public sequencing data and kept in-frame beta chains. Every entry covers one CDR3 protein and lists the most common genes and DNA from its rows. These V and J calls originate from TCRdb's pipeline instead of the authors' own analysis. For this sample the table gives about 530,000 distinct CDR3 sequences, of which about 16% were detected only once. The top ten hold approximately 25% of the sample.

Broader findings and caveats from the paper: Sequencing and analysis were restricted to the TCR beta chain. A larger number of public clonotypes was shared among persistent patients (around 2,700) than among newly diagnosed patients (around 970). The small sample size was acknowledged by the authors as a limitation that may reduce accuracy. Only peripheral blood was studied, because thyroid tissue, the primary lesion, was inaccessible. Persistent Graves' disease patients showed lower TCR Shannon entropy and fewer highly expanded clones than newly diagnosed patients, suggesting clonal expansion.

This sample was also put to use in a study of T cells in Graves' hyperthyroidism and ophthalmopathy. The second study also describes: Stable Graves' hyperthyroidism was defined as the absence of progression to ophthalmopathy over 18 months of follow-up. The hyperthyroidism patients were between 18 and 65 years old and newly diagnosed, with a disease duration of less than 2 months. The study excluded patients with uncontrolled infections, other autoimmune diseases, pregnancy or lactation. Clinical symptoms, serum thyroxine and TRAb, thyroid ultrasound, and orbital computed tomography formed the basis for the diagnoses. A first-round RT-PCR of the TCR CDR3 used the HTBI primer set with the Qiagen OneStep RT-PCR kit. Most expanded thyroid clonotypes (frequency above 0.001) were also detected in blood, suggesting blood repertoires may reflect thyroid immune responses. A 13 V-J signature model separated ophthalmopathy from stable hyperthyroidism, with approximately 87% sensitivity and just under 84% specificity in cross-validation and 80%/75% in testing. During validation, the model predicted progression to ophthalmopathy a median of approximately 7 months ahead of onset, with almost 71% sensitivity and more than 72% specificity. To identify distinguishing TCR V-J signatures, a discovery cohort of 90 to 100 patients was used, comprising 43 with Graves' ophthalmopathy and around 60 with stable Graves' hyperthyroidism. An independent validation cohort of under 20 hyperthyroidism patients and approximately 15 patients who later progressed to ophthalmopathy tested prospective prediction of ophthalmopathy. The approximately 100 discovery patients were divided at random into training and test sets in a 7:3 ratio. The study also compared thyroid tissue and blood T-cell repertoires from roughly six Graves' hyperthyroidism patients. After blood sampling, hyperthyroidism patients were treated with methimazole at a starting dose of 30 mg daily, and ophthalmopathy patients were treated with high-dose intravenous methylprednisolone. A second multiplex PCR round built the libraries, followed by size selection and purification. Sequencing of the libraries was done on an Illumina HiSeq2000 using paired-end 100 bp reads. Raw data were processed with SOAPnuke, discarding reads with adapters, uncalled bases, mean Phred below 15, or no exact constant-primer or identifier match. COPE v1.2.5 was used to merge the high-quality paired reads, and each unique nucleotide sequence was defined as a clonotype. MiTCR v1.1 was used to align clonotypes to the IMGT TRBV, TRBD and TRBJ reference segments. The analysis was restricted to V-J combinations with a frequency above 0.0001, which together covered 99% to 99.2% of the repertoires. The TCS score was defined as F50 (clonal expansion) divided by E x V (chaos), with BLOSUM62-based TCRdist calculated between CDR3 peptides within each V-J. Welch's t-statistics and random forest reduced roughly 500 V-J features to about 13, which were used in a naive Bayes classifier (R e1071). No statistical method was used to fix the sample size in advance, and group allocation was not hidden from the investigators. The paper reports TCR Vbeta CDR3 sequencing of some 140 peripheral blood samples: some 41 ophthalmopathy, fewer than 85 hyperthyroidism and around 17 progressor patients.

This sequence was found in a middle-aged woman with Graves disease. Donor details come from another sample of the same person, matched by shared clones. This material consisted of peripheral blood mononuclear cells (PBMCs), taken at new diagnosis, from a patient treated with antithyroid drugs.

The CDR3 protein sequence reads: CASSPGSSTQHF. The DNA is TGTGCCAGCTCACCTGGCAGTTCCACCCAGCATTTT. The chain is made from TRBV28 and TRBJ1-5; no confident D gene assignment can be made. V and J are truncated by 8 bases and 11 bases respectively, leaving an intervening sequence of 16 bases. The germline V gene encodes CDR1 MDHEN and CDR2 SYDVKM. The CDR3, cysteine through phenylalanine, is 12 amino acids long. The CDR3 DNA has 36 bases and is translated from base 1.